These 8 T cell receptor beta chains came from one sample sequenced in a study of T-cell reconstitution after alpha-beta-depleted transplantation in children. Construction of the TCRbeta library involved unique molecular identifiers. In TCRdb, the PCR reads were re-called with MiXCR into one record per CDR3 protein. The table lists approximately 1,000,000 distinct CDR3 sequences, about 30% of them singletons. This specimen consisted of PBMCs, mostly from graft donor cells, obtained 360 days after TCRalphabeta/CD19-depleted stem cell transplant. The receptors originated from a boy in the first two years of life who had a stem cell transplant for SCID, so the T cells may come from the graft donor.

A few counts support this clonotype. The rearrangement links TRBV12-3 or TRBV12-4 to TRBJ2-5; either TRBD1 or TRBD2 may supply D (5 bases each). The CDR3 extends over 17 amino acids. Deletions cut 2 bases from V and 4 bases from J, with 20 bases between. The DNA of the CDR3 is TGTGCCAGCAGTTTACCGGGACCCTCGCCTGGGCGAGAGACCCAGTACTTC. Its translation is CASSLPGPSPGRETQYF.

The CDR3 reads CASSPEPTLSYEQYF. CDR3 coding DNA: TGTGCCAGCAGCCCAGAACCCACCCTTAGCTACGAGCAGTACTTC. The rearrangement uses TRBV12-3 or TRBV12-4 and TRBJ2-7; D call uncertain. Trimming pared 6 bases from V and 3 bases from J, leaving 18 bases between. CDR3 length: 15 residues.

The J gene is TRBJ2-1, the V gene TRBV6-2 or TRBV6-3; weak D call: TRBD1 (5 bases). V dropped 4 bases and J dropped 0 bases, with 19 bases sitting between them. The CDR3 spans 18 residues. In germline, CDR1 is MNHEY, CDR2 SVGEGT. The CDR3 nucleotides read TGTGCCAGCAGTTCGTCAGGGTCCCTCCAAAGCTCCTACAATGAGCAGTTCTTC. Its translation is CASSSSGSLQSSYNEQFF.

This clonotype was observed a handful of times. V gene TRBV20-1 combines with J gene TRBJ2-1; 9 positions agree with TRBD2. The V segment lost 1 base and the J segment 4 bases; nucleotides outside the gene matches: 8. The CDR3 has 16 amino acids. Per germline, CDR1 DFQATT and CDR2 SNEGSKA (reference sequence). CDR3 protein: CSARGRSGGTYNEQFF. The CDR3 DNA is TGCAGTGCTAGAGGTCGGAGCGGGGGGACATACAATGAGCAGTTCTTC.

This clonotype has just a few counts. The genes are TRBV6-1 and TRBJ2-2; 8 bases agree with TRBD1. The V and J ends lost 7 bases and 5 bases, in that order; junction bases with no gene match: 9. The CDR3 runs 15 residues. Germline lookup yields CDR1 MNHNS and CDR2 SASEGT. The CDR3 spells CASKIGQGPTGELFF. Written as DNA, the CDR3 is TGTGCCAGCAAGATAGGACAGGGTCCGACCGGGGAGCTGTTTTTT.

In regard to this clonotype: A read error may account for a junction end that differs from germline. This chain joins TRBV20-1 and TRBJ1-1; 9 bases agree with TRBD1. The CDR3 contains 16 residues. The V gene's germline CDR1 is DFQATT and CDR2 SNEGSKA (reference sequence). CDR3 DNA sequence: TGCTGTGCTACCGTGGACAGGGGCCTTATGAACACTGAAGCTTTCTTT. This encodes CCATVDRGLMNTEAFF.

This clonotype was seen a few times. The chain has TRBV19 and TRBJ2-7, with D perhaps matching TRBD1 (6 bases). Germline V gives CDR1 LNHDA, CDR2 SQIVND (reference sequence). V was trimmed by 6 bases and J by 1 base, leaving 16 bases between them. This CDR3 is built from 15 residues. The CDR3 region is CASRPDSHFSYEQYF. The CDR3 DNA sequence: TGTGCCAGTAGGCCGGACAGTCATTTTTCCTACGAGCAGTACTTC.

This sequence joins TRBV20-1 and TRBJ2-2; D might be TRBD1 or TRBD2, each matching 5 bases. CDR1 is DFQATT and CDR2 is SNEGSKA in the germline V gene (reference sequence). Trimming left V 2 bases short and J 5 bases short, with 9 bases between. CDR3 size: 13 residues. The CDR3 nucleotides read TGCAGTGCTAGATATGGGGGTACCGGGGAGCTGTTTTTT. As protein: CSARYGGTGELFF.